Below, 10 T cell receptor beta chains from the same sample are listed, as sequenced in a study of cytomegalovirus exposure and HLA in healthy donors. It was with 60 Vbeta and 13 Jbeta primers that the PCR ran. TCRdb's copy holds only in-frame clones and misses some; the assay was immunoSEQ multiplex PCR. The repertoire holds around 200,000 clones, with less than 90% as singletons. Sequencing input: PBMCs. Receptor source: a woman aged 25 to 39 in good health and CMV-seronegative.

The genes are TRBV5-1 and TRBJ1-1; 7 bases align to TRBD1. The length of the CDR3 is 15 residues. V was clipped by 3 bases and J by 5 bases; unmatched bases: 10. Looked up from germline, CDR1 is SGHRS and CDR2 is YFSETQ. Here the CDR3 reads CASSSQGTLLTEAFF. The CDR3 bases are TGCGCCAGCAGCTCACAGGGGACACTCCTGACTGAAGCTTTCTTT. The complete variable domain, with remaining parts taken from reference TRBV5-1 and TRBJ1-1, reads KAGVTQTPRYLIKTRGQQVTLSCSPISGHRSVSWYQQTPGQGLQFLFEYFSETQRNKGNFPGRFSGRQFSNSRSEMNVSTLELGDSALYLCASSSQGTLLTEAFFGQGTRLTVV.

This rearrangement joins TRBV7-9 to TRBJ2-2; D possibly corresponds to TRBD2 (7 bases). Germline V CDR1 and CDR2: SEHNR, FQNEAQ (reference sequence). With 4 bases removed from V and 5 bases from J, the gap between germline ends came to 20 bases. This CDR3 has 17 amino acids. This CDR3 reads CASSSTPGGSGTGELFF. The CDR3 coding sequence is TGTGCCAGCAGCTCGACCCCGGGGGGCTCAGGAACCGGGGAGCTGTTTTTT.

The chain uses TRBV10-1 and TRBJ2-3, with D maybe TRBD2 (5 bases). Trimming left V 3 bases short and J 3 bases short, with 13 bases between. The CDR3 runs 15 residues. Germline CDR1 reads WNHNN; CDR2 reads SYGVQD (reference sequence). The CDR3 DNA reads TGCGCCAGCAGTGAACCGGGAAGTTCAACAGATACGCAGTATTTT. It encodes CASSEPGSSTDTQYF.

The rearrangement uses TRBV5-6 and TRBJ2-1, with TRBD2 matching over 7 bases. Trimming cost V 0 bases and J 8 bases; bases outside gene matches: 5. The germline V gene encodes CDR1 SGHDT and CDR2 YYEEEE. The CDR3 extends over 14 amino acids. The CDR3 region is CASSLGGRGYEQFF. The CDR3 region has the DNA TGTGCCAGCAGCTTGGGCGGGAGAGGGTATGAGCAGTTCTTC.

This clone was detected only a few times. The chain carries TRBV25-1 and TRBJ2-7; D is unresolved. The germline V and J ends were trimmed by 5 bases and 2 bases, with 10 bases remaining between them. This CDR3 has 13 residues. Per germline, CDR1 MGHDK and CDR2 SYGVNS. The CDR3 protein is CASSHHTAYEQYF. CDR3 sequence (DNA): TGTGCCAGCAGTCACCATACAGCCTACGAGCAGTACTTC.

The V gene is TRBV6-1, the J gene TRBJ2-7; 12 nucleotides agree with TRBD2. Germline CDR1 MNHNS, CDR2 SASEGT. The CDR3 is 15 residues long. V lost 8 bases and J lost 9; bases outside the gene matches: 14. The CDR3 DNA reads as TGTGCCAGCCGAACGACTAGCGGGGGCCGCCGCGGGCAGTACTTC. Translation gives CASRTTSGGRRGQYF.

This chain links TRBV28 with TRBJ1-4; D ambiguous. This CDR3 contains 11 residues. Trimming removed 3 bases at V and 8 bases at J, with 4 bases between. Germline V gene sequence: CDR1 MDHEN, CDR2 SYDVKM. This CDR3 is CASSLEEKLFF. The CDR3 DNA sequence: TGTGCCAGCAGTTTGGAGGAAAAACTGTTTTTT.

This chain connects TRBV13 to TRBJ2-2, with a weak D call TRBD2 (7 bases). The CDR3 spans 16 residues. With 5 bases removed from V and 3 bases from J, the gap between germline ends came to 16 bases. Germline values: CDR1 PRHDT, CDR2 FYEKMQ (reference sequence). CDR3: CASSDVGGADTGELFF. CDR3 DNA: TGTGCCAGCAGCGACGTGGGGGGGGCAGACACCGGGGAGCTGTTTTTT.

A single count supports this clone. The chain employs TRBV4-1 and TRBJ2-3; D gene uncertain. CDR1 and CDR2 from the germline V gene are MGHRA and YSYEKL. CDR3 length equals 13 residues. The V and J ends lost 3 bases and 1 base respectively, with 5 bases between them. Here the CDR3 reads CASSQLGTDTQYF. In DNA form, the CDR3 reads TGCGCCAGCAGCCAGTTAGGCACAGATACGCAGTATTTT.

The rearrangement joins TRBV18 to TRBJ2-7; the D gene is possibly TRBD1 (6 bases). In germline, CDR1 is KGHSH, CDR2 LQKENI. Trimming took 4 bases from V and 3 from J, leaving 10 bases between them. The CDR3 loop spans 13 amino acids. DNA of the CDR3: TGTGCCAGCTCACGTGGGGACAACTACGAGCAGTACTTC. This gives the protein CASSRGDNYEQYF.